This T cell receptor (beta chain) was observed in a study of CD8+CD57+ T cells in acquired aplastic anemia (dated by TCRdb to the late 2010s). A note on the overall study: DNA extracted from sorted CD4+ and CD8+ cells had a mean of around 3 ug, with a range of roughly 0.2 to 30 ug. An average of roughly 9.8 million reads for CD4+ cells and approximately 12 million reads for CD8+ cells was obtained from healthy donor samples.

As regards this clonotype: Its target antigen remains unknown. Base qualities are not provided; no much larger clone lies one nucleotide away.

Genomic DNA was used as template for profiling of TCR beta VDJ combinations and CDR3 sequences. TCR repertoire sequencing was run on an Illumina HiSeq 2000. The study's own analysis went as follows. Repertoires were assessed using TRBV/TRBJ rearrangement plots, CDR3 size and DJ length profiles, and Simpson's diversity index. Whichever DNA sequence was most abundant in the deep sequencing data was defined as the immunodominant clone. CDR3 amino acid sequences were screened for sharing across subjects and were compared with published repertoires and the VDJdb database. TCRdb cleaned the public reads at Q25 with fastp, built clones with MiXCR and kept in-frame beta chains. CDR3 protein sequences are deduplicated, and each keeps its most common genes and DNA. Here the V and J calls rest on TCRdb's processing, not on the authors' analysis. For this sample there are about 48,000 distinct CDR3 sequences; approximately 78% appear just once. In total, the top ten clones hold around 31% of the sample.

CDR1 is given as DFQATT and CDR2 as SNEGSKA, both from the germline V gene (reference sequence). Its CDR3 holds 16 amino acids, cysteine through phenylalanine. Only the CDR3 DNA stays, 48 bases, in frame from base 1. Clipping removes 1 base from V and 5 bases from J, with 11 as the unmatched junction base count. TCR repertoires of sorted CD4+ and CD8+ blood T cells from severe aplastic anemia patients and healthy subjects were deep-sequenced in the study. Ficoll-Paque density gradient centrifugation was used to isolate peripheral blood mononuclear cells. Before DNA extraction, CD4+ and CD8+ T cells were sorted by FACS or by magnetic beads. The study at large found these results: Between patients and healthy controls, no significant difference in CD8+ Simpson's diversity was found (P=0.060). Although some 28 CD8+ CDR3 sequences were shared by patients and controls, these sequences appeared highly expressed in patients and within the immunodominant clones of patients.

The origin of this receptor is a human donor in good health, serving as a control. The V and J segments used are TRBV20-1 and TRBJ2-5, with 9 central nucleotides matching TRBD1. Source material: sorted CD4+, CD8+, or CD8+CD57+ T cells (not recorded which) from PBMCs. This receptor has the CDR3 CSARARSGTGRETQYF. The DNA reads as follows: TGCAGTGCTAGAGCCCGATCGGGGACAGGGAGGGAGACCCAGTACTTC.